This T cell receptor (beta chain) was obtained from a study of CD8 T cells in Susac syndrome. Notes on the study in general: Only a relatively small number of individuals were included in the TCR sequencing and HLA analysis.

Turning to this clonotype: The antigen is unknown.

The CDR3 has 14 amino acids. Trimming stripped 0 bases from V and 8 bases from J, with 16 bases between. Germline-derived CDR1 and CDR2 are DFQATT and SNEGSKA (reference sequence). Sequencing of TCR beta, carried out with a high-throughput approach, was applied to CD8+ and CD4+ T cells from the blood. TEMRA cells were enriched by FACS, and CD4+ and CD8+ T cells were negatively isolated. Random hexamers primed reverse transcription of about 0.45 to 1 ug RNA. TCR beta CDR3 was amplified by immunoSEQ covering 54 Vbeta and 13 Jbeta. TCRdb reprocessed the immunoSEQ multiplex PCR reads with MiXCR, giving one entry per CDR3 protein. The data show about 160,000 distinct CDR3 sequences, around 90% seen once.

Sequencing was performed on CD4+ T cells from PBMCs. The source is a human donor in good health. This chain links TRBV20-1 with TRBJ1-1, with a possible D match to TRBD1 (5 bases). CDR3 region: CSARDGEGTSEAFF. The DNA of the CDR3 is TGCAGTGCTAGAGATGGCGAGGGGACTTCGGAAGCTTTCTTT.